This T cell receptor (beta chain) is from a study of T-cell reconstitution after alpha-beta-depleted transplantation in children. Study findings and constraints: In patients about two months after transplant, alpha-beta T cells reportedly arose from several hundred expanded graft clones. The authors attributed T-cell counts and diversity one year after transplant mostly to newly produced T cells. Elevated TCRbeta diversity at day 60 was traced, in some patients, to surviving recipient T cells and thymic progenitors.

This clonotype was counted a few times. Its antigen remains unidentified. The CDR3 spans 11 residues. Germline V gene lookup returns CDR1 MNHEY and CDR2 SVGEGT. The V gene lost 8 bases and the J gene lost 3 bases, with 8 bases spanning the gap. Unique molecular identifiers featured in how the TCRbeta library was prepared. TCRdb re-analysed the PCR reads in MiXCR, keeping a single row per CDR3 protein. The sample lists about 980,000 distinct CDR3 sequences, around 30% occurring once. This chain joins TRBV6-2 or TRBV6-3 and TRBJ2-7; D is undetermined. The clonotype originates from a boy in the first two years of life who had a stem cell transplant for SCID, so the T cells may come from the graft donor. The material was PBMCs, mostly from graft donor cells, obtained 360 days after TCRalphabeta/CD19-depleted stem cell transplant. CDR3 sequence: CASGFGYEQYF. The CDR3 DNA sequence: TGTGCCAGCGGTTTTGGCTACGAGCAGTACTTC.